A single sample is the source of the 9 T cell receptor beta chains below, sequenced in a study of blood T cell repertoires in COVID-19. This table comes from immunoSEQ multiplex PCR, and its TCRdb copy is limited to in-frame clones, with some not included. The table shows a few hundred thousand clones, with 80% to 90% occurring only once. The source material was peripheral blood. The source is a man between 50 and 59 years old with acute or convalescent COVID-19.

The V call is TRBV6-4, the J call TRBJ2-3, with 12 bases aligning to TRBD2. The CDR3 length is 16 residues. Germline assignment: CDR1 MRHNA and CDR2 SNTAGT. J lost 3 bases, V lost 5 bases, and 6 bases had no gene match. CDR3 in DNA: TGTGCCAGCAGTAAGACCGGGACTAGCGGGACAGATACGCAGTATTTT. Its translation: CASSKTGTSGTDTQYF.

The chain carries TRBV3-1 (or the pseudogene TRBV3-2) and TRBJ2-4; 8 bases fit TRBD2. Germline V gene lookup returns CDR1 LGHDT and CDR2 YNNKEL (reference sequence). Trimming removed 3 bases from V and 4 bases from J; junction bases left unmatched: 11. This CDR3 comprises 17 residues. The CDR3 region has the DNA TGTGCCAGCAGCCACCACGGGCTAGCGGGCCTAAAAAACATTCAGTACTTC. The encoded protein is CASSHHGLAGLKNIQYF.

This chain links TRBV6-1 with TRBJ1-1; D is uncertain. V lost 4 bases, J lost 0 bases, and 15 bases lay in between. This CDR3 has 16 residues. The germline CDR1 and CDR2 sequences are MNHNS and SASEGT. CDR3 residues: CASSGSFPRLNTEAFF. CDR3 nucleotides: TGTGCCAGCAGTGGGAGCTTTCCGAGACTGAACACTGAAGCTTTCTTT.

V usage is TRBV2 and J usage is TRBJ2-2; D unresolved. The CDR3 consists of 13 residues. The germline gives CDR1 SNHLY, CDR2 FYNNEI. Trimming removed 7 bases from V and 7 bases from J, with 13 bases in between. The CDR3 is CASTQTESGELFF. The CDR3 nucleotides are TGTGCCAGCACTCAGACTGAGAGCGGGGAGCTGTTTTTT.

The chain employs TRBV11-2 and TRBJ1-2; D is unclear. From germline, CDR1 is SGHAT and CDR2 FQNNGV. This CDR3 is built from 14 residues. Deletions cut 2 bases from V and 8 bases from J, with 15 bases between. The CDR3: CASSLWEGRGGYTF. The DNA for the CDR3 is TGTGCCAGCAGCTTATGGGAGGGCCGAGGGGGCTACACCTTC.

V and J are TRBV5-6 and TRBJ1-3; D is uncertain. The CDR3 spans 13 residues. Germline V gives CDR1 SGHDT, CDR2 YYEEEE. With 0 bases removed from V and 3 bases from J, the gap between germline ends came to 4 bases. The DNA for the CDR3 is TGTGCCAGCAGCTTGGTCTATGGAAACACCATATATTTT. This sequence encodes CASSLVYGNTIYF.

V is TRBV3-1 (or the pseudogene TRBV3-2) and J is TRBJ2-7, with 8 nucleotides matching TRBD1. There are 15 residues in the CDR3. The trim removed 5 bases at V and 4 bases at J, leaving 10 bases unmatched. The germline CDR1 and CDR2 sequences are LGHDT and YNNKEL (reference sequence). The CDR3 DNA reads as TGTGCCAGCAGCACGGCCGGGACAGGATTTTACGAGCAGTACTTC. It codes for CASSTAGTGFYEQYF.

The rearrangement uses TRBV6-5 and TRBJ2-3; TRBD1 matches 8 bases. CDR3 length: 13 residues. Germline lookup yields CDR1 MNHEY and CDR2 SVGAGI. With 7 bases clipped from V and 2 bases from J, the junction kept 2 bases outside the gene matches. CDR3 nucleotide sequence: TGTGCCAGCAAGACAGGGGTCACAGATACGCAGTATTTT. Translation gives CASKTGVTDTQYF.

The V gene is TRBV3-1 (or the pseudogene TRBV3-2), the J gene TRBJ2-3; D call uncertain. The V gene lost 3 bases and the J gene lost 5 bases, with 9 bases spanning the gap. CDR3 length equals 13 residues. Germline CDR1 and CDR2: LGHDT and YNNKEL (reference sequence). In DNA form, the CDR3 reads TGTGCCAGCAGCCAGCTAGTGAGAGATACGCAGTATTTT. Translation: CASSQLVRDTQYF.